The source of this T cell receptor beta chain is a study of blood T cells in healthy people across ages. Study outcomes and limitations: Age advanced and TCR beta diversity per million T cells fell, roughly linearly.

Unmatched junction bases numbered 3, after V lost 2 bases and J lost 2 bases. The CDR3 runs to 15 residues. Each sample provided at least 5 micrograms of extracted total RNA. In regard to this clonotype: The antigen is not known.

Alongside a J-beta primer mix, a sample-barcoded 5' primer served in a second PCR lasting about 7 to 11 cycles. TCRdb re-called the 5' RACE reads through MiXCR, storing one row per CDR3 protein. This table holds 550,000 to 650,000 distinct CDR3 sequences, about 28% found once. This sample also belongs to another study, concerning T cells of mothers and their children. That report adds: A few healthy Caucasian mothers served as donors, and their six children did as well. The shaping of TCR recombination output by thymic selection is similar in related and unrelated pairs.

The sequenced sample consisted of blood. This sequence was found in a boy under 10 years old in good health. The chain joins TRBV12-3 or TRBV12-4 to TRBJ2-5; the match to TRBD2 covers 9 bases. The CDR3 DNA follows: TGTGCCAGCAGTTTATCTAGCGGGACGCAAGAGACCCAGTACTTC. Its protein is CASSLSSGTQETQYF.